A single sample gave rise to the 27 T cell receptor beta chains below, sequenced in a study of blood T cell repertoires in COVID-19. Profiling relied on immunoSEQ multiplex PCR, and the TCRdb table lists in-frame clones only, not all of them. The sample has 120,000 or so clones; more than 65% are singletons. Sequencing was carried out using peripheral blood. The receptors originated from a woman of 80 years or more with acute or convalescent COVID-19.

J is TRBJ2-5 and V is TRBV28; D is possibly TRBD2 (5 bases). The CDR3 is 12 amino acids. The V gene's germline CDR1 is MDHEN and CDR2 SYDVKM. Trimming removed 7 bases at V and 2 bases at J, with 8 bases between. The DNA of the CDR3 is TGTGCCAGCACAGCGGCTCAAGAGACCCAGTACTTC. It is translated as CASTAAQETQYF.

This clone turned up a few times. The rearrangement joins TRBV5-4 to TRBJ2-6, with D unclear. Looked up from germline, CDR1 is SGHNT and CDR2 is YYREEE (reference sequence). The CDR3 runs 15 residues. Trimming left V 0 bases short and J 0 bases short, with 4 bases between. CDR3 nucleotide sequence: TGTGCCAGCAGCTTGGAGCCCTCTGGGGCCAACGTCCTGACTTTC. Translating gives CASSLEPSGANVLTF. Based on the CDR3 plus reference TRBV5-4 and TRBJ2-6, the full variable domain is ETGVTQSPTHLIKTRGQQVTLRCSSQSGHNTVSWYQQALGQGPQFIFQYYREEENGRGNFPPRFSGLQFPNYSSELNVNALELDDSALYLCASSLEPSGANVLTFGAGSRLTVL.

CDR3 DNA: TGTGCCAGCAGTGGCCCGTACAGGGTAGGGGAAGCTTTCTTT. Its translation: CASSGPYRVGEAFF. The chain combines TRBV2 with TRBJ1-1; TRBD1 might be the D (6 bases). The CDR3 sequence is 14 residues long. Per germline, CDR1 SNHLY and CDR2 FYNNEI. V shed 4 bases and J shed 8 bases, with 17 bases lying between them.

The chain carries TRBV18 and TRBJ2-5; TRBD1 aligns across 7 bases. The junction had 6 bases not matched to a gene; V was cut back by 3 bases and J by 5 bases. This CDR3 spans 14 amino acids. Germline V CDR1 and CDR2: KGHSH, LQKENI. CDR3 region: CASSPTGVGETQYF. The CDR3 DNA reads TGTGCCAGCTCACCCACAGGGGTGGGGGAGACCCAGTACTTC.

This clone was found a few times. The chain combines TRBV3-1 (or the pseudogene TRBV3-2) with TRBJ1-2; D unclear. CDR3 length: 11 amino acids. Germline CDR1 and CDR2: LGHDT and YNNKEL (reference sequence). V was trimmed by 1 base and J by 7 bases, leaving 4 bases between them. CDR3 residues: CASSQGGGYTF. CDR3 DNA: TGTGCCAGCAGCCAAGGAGGTGGCTACACCTTC.

The J gene is TRBJ1-6, the V gene TRBV5-6, with TRBD1 matching over 8 bases. Germline CDR1 SGHDT, CDR2 YYEEEE. With 4 bases clipped from V and 9 bases from J, the junction kept 9 bases outside the gene matches. This CDR3 is 15 amino acids long. The CDR3, as DNA: TGTGCCAGCAGCCGAGGAACAGGGGGATTTTCACCCCTCCACTTT. Translating it yields CASSRGTGGFSPLHF.

The rearrangement uses TRBV10-3 and TRBJ2-5; D call uncertain. CDR1 is ENHRY, CDR2 SYGVKD, per germline. V gave up 0 bases and J gave up 3 bases, with 11 bases separating them. This CDR3 is built from 15 residues. CDR3: CAISESFGLEETQYF. CDR3 bases: TGTGCCATCAGTGAGTCGTTTGGTCTAGAAGAGACCCAGTACTTC.

The chain carries TRBV18 and TRBJ2-3, with D perhaps TRBD1 (6 bases). V lost 4 bases and J lost 2, with 16 bases in between. Germline CDR1 KGHSH, CDR2 LQKENI. CDR3 size: 16 residues. CDR3 in amino acids: CASSRTTGGITDTQYF. The CDR3 nucleotides are TGTGCCAGCTCACGGACGACAGGCGGCATCACAGATACGCAGTATTTT.

J is TRBJ2-2 and V is TRBV6-6; the D gene is possibly TRBD1 (6 bases). This CDR3 is 16 amino acids long. CDR1 is MNHNY and CDR2 is SVGAGI in the germline V gene (reference sequence). The V gene lost 2 bases and the J gene lost 1 base, with 11 bases spanning the gap. The CDR3 region is CASSYGQIRNTGELFF. Here the CDR3 DNA reads TGTGCCAGCAGTTACGGACAGATAAGGAACACCGGGGAGCTGTTTTTT.

This clone was found a few times. The rearrangement uses TRBV3-1 (or the pseudogene TRBV3-2) and TRBJ1-5, with TRBD1 as a possible D gene (5 bases). Germline values: CDR1 LGHDT, CDR2 YNNKEL (reference sequence). The CDR3 loop spans 13 amino acids. V lost 3 bases, J lost 7 bases, and 10 bases lay in between. CDR3 nucleotide sequence: TGTGCCAGCAGCCACCAGGGCATGCAGCCCCAGCATTTT. Translating gives CASSHQGMQPQHF.

The chain combines TRBV5-1 with TRBJ2-2; D might be TRBD1 (5 bases). The CDR3 spans 15 residues. Germline CDR1 SGHRS, CDR2 YFSETQ. The germline V and J ends were trimmed by 1 base and 4 bases, with 11 bases remaining between them. CDR3: CASSLSQGSTGELFF. The CDR3, as DNA: TGCGCCAGCAGCTTGAGTCAGGGTAGCACCGGGGAGCTGTTTTTT.

The table lists this clone with a count of one. Other DNA sequences in this specimen translate into the identical CDR3. This chain joins TRBV28 and TRBJ1-2; D is undetermined. The V end lost 4 bases, the J end lost 3 bases, and 6 bases lay between the germline ends. CDR1 MDHEN and CDR2 SYDVKM come from the germline V gene. The CDR3 runs 12 residues. The chain's CDR3 is CASSSGDYGYTF. The CDR3 DNA is TGTGCCAGCAGTTCCGGAGACTATGGCTACACCTTC.

J is TRBJ2-1 and V is TRBV5-1; D ambiguous. V lost 4 bases, J lost 5 bases, and 7 bases lay in between. The length of the CDR3 is 12 residues. CDR1 SGHRS and CDR2 YFSETQ come from the germline V gene. CDR3 sequence (DNA): TGCGCCAGCAGCGCCACAGACAATGAGCAGTTCTTC. Its protein product is CASSATDNEQFF.

The chain links TRBV29-1 to TRBJ2-7, with 8 bases aligning to TRBD1. Germline loops: CDR1 SQVTM, CDR2 ANQGSEA. The CDR3 covers 12 residues. V shed 6 bases and J 7 bases; nucleotides not matched to a gene: 8. In DNA, the CDR3 is TGCAGCGTACTCCGGACAGGGAGGGAGCAGTACTTC. It translates to CSVLRTGREQYF.

V is TRBV3-1 (or the pseudogene TRBV3-2) and J is TRBJ2-6; 10 bases are shared with TRBD2. V shed 0 bases and J 2 bases; nucleotides not matched to a gene: 4. CDR1 and CDR2 (germline): LGHDT, YNNKEL (reference sequence). This CDR3 contains 18 residues. CDR3 DNA sequence: TGTGCCAGCAGCCAAGAATGGCTAGCGGGAGCTGGGGCCAACGTCCTGACTTTC. Translation gives CASSQEWLAGAGANVLTF.

This chain links TRBV5-1 with TRBJ2-5; TRBD1 might be the D (7 bases). Germline CDR1 and CDR2: SGHRS and YFSETQ. V lost 4 bases and J 2 bases, leaving 15 bases between the germline ends. CDR3 length: 15 amino acids. The CDR3: CASSLQPGGQETQYF. The CDR3 DNA follows: TGCGCCAGCAGCCTACAACCAGGGGGGCAAGAGACCCAGTACTTC.

J is TRBJ1-3 and V is TRBV3-1 (or the pseudogene TRBV3-2); 9 positions agree with TRBD1. Germline CDR1 and CDR2: LGHDT and YNNKEL (reference sequence). The CDR3 spans 17 residues. J gave up 1 base and V 4 bases, and 8 bases lay outside the gene matches. CDR3 sequence (DNA): TGTGCCAGCAGCCTCCTAGGACAGGGGCTTTCTGGAAACACCATATATTTT. Its protein is CASSLLGQGLSGNTIYF.

The V call is TRBV27, the J call TRBJ2-6, with TRBD2 as a possible D gene (5 bases). The CDR3 extends over 18 amino acids. V lost 7 bases and J lost 0, with 19 bases in between. Per the germline V gene, CDR1 is MNHEY and CDR2 is SMNVEV (reference sequence). The CDR3 sequence is CASTSYGSAYSGANVLTF. For the CDR3, the DNA is TGTGCCAGCACCTCGTATGGTAGCGCTTACTCTGGGGCCAACGTCCTGACTTTC.

The V and J genes are TRBV19 and TRBJ2-3, with 8 bases fitting TRBD2. The junction had 4 bases not matched to a gene; V was cut back by 4 bases and J by 1 base. The CDR3 consists of 15 residues. Germline V gene sequence: CDR1 LNHDA, CDR2 SQIVND (reference sequence). The CDR3 nucleotides read TGTGCCAGTAGTACCGGGGGGGCGGGCACAGATACGCAGTATTTT. Protein: CASSTGGAGTDTQYF.

The V and J genes are TRBV7-8 and TRBJ1-1; TRBD1 matches 7 bases. This CDR3 has 15 amino acids. The J segment lost 3 bases and the V segment lost 5 bases, leaving 9 bases of the junction unmatched. CDR1 SGHVS and CDR2 FQNEAQ come from the germline V gene. The chain's CDR3 is CASSRQGVRDTEAFF. CDR3 nucleotides: TGTGCCAGCAGCCGGCAGGGGGTTAGAGACACTGAAGCTTTCTTT.

The J gene is TRBJ1-5, the V gene TRBV7-8, with 7 bases matching TRBD1. The CDR3 loop spans 14 amino acids. The ends lost 5 bases at V and 4 bases at J; junction bases unmatched: 5. Germline CDR1 is SGHVS and CDR2 is FQNEAQ. The CDR3 region has the DNA TGTGCCAGCAGCATACTGGACAGGAATCAGCCCCAGCATTTT. Translating gives CASSILDRNQPQHF.

The chain couples TRBV2 to TRBJ1-6, with TRBD1 matching over 8 bases. Germline CDR1 is SNHLY and CDR2 is FYNNEI. This CDR3 spans 14 amino acids. V dropped 4 bases and J dropped 10; count of bases not matched to a gene: 6. In DNA, the CDR3 is TGTGCCAGCAGTGTAGGACAGGGAGGATCACCCCTCCACTTT. Translating it yields CASSVGQGGSPLHF.

The genes are TRBV5-1 and TRBJ2-7, with 7 bases that match TRBD2. CDR3 length: 18 amino acids. The V and J ends lost 0 bases and 2 bases, in that order; junction bases with no gene match: 14. Germline CDR1 is SGHRS and CDR2 is YFSETQ. The CDR3 DNA is TGCGCCAGCAGCTTGGTAGGCGCTAGCGGTGGAACGACCTACGAGCAGTACTTC. Amino acids: CASSLVGASGGTTYEQYF. The variable domain in full, completed from reference TRBV5-1 and TRBJ2-7, reads KAGVTQTPRYLIKTRGQQVTLSCSPISGHRSVSWYQQTPGQGLQFLFEYFSETQRNKGNFPGRFSGRQFSNSRSEMNVSTLELGDSALYLCASSLVGASGGTTYEQYFGPGTRLTVT.

The chain joins TRBV2 to TRBJ1-1; maybe TRBD1 (6 bases). Germline loops: CDR1 SNHLY, CDR2 FYNNEI. Trimming took 7 bases from V and 4 from J, leaving 19 bases between them. This CDR3 region has 15 residues. For the CDR3, the DNA is TGTGCCAGCAAATCAGACAGGATCCGGAGCACTGAAGCTTTCTTT. This gives the protein CASKSDRIRSTEAFF.

The rearrangement joins TRBV9 to TRBJ2-7; 15 bases are shared with TRBD2. Trimming cost V 2 bases and J 4 bases; bases outside gene matches: 4. The germline CDR1 and CDR2 sequences are SGDLS and YYNGEE. The CDR3 covers 16 residues. The CDR3 nucleotides are TGTGCCAGCAGCGTGGGGACTAGCGGGGGGTTTTACGAGCAGTACTTC. It yields the protein CASSVGTSGGFYEQYF.

The V and J genes are TRBV9 and TRBJ2-3, with D possibly matching TRBD2 (5 bases). V shed 0 bases and J shed 2 bases, with 13 bases lying between them. Per germline, CDR1 SGDLS and CDR2 YYNGEE. The CDR3 spans 16 residues. In DNA, the CDR3 is TGTGCCAGCAGCGTAGCTTACGCCGGGGACACAGATACGCAGTATTTT. This encodes CASSVAYAGDTDTQYF.

The genes are TRBV7-2 and TRBJ2-3, with D possibly TRBD1 on 5 matching bases. The V gene lost 6 bases and the J gene lost 0 bases, with 13 bases spanning the gap. Germline CDR1 reads SGHTA; CDR2 reads FQGNSA. The length of the CDR3 is 15 residues. CDR3 nucleotides: TGTGCCAGCAGTCAACTACAGGTTAGCACAGATACGCAGTATTTT. Its translation is CASSQLQVSTDTQYF.